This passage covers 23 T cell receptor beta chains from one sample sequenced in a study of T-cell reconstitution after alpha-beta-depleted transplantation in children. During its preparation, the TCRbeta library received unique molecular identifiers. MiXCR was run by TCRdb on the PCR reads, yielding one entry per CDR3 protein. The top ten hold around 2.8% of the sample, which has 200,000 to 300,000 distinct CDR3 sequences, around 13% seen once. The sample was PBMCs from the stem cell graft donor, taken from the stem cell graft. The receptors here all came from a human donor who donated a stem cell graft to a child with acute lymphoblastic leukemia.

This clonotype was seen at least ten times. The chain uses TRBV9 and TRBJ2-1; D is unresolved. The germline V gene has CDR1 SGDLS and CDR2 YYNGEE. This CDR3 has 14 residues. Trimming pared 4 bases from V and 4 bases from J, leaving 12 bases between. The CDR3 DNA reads TGTGCCAGCAGCCTTGTCGACGGTTACAATGAGCAGTTCTTC. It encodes CASSLVDGYNEQFF.

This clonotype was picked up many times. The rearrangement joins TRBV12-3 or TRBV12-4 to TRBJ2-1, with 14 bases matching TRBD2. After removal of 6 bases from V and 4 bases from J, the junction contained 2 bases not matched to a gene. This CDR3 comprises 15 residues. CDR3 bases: TGTGCCAGCAGGACTAGCGGGGGGGGTTACAATGAGCAGTTCTTC. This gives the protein CASRTSGGGYNEQFF.

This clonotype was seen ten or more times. The CDR3 nucleotides read TGCAGTGCTAGACCCGGACAGGGGGCGCTTACCCACATTCAGTACTTC. Encoded protein: CSARPGQGALTHIQYF. The chain couples TRBV20-1 to TRBJ2-4; TRBD1 matches 11 bases. Germline V gives CDR1 DFQATT, CDR2 SNEGSKA (reference sequence). V gave up 2 bases and J gave up 8 bases; unmatched junction bases: 11. The CDR3 has 16 amino acids.

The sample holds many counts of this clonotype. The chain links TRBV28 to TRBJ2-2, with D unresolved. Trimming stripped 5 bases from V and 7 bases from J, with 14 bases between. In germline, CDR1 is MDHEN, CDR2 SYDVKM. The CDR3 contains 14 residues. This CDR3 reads CASSIQGSDGELFF. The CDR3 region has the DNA TGTGCCAGCAGTATTCAAGGGTCCGACGGGGAGCTGTTTTTT.

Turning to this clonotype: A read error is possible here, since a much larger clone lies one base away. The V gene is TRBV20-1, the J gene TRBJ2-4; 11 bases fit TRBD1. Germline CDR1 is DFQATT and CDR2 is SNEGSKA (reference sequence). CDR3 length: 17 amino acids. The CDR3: CCARTPGQGAGKNIQYF. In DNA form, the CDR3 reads TGCTGTGCTAGAACACCCGGACAGGGGGCTGGCAAAAACATTCAGTACTTC.

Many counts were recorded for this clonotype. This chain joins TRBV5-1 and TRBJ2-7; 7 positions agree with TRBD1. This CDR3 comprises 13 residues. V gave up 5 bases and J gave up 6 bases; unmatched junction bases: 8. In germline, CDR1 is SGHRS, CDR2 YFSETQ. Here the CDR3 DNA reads TGCGCCAGCAGACCGGGACAGACCTCCGAGCAGTACTTC. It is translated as CASRPGQTSEQYF. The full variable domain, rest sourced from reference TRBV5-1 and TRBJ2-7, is KAGVTQTPRYLIKTRGQQVTLSCSPISGHRSVSWYQQTPGQGLQFLFEYFSETQRNKGNFPGRFSGRQFSNSRSEMNVSTLELGDSALYLCASRPGQTSEQYFGPGTRLTVT.

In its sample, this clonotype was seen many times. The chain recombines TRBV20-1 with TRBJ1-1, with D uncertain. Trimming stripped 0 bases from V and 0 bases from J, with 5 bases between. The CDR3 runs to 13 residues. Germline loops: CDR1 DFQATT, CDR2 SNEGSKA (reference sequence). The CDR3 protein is CSAREVMNTEAFF. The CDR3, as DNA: TGCAGTGCTAGAGAGGTTATGAACACTGAAGCTTTCTTT.

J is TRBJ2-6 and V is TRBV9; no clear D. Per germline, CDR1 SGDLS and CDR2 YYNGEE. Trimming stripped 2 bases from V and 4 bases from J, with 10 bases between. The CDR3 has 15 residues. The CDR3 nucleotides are TGTGCCAGCAGCGTGAAATGGGCAGGGGCCAACGTCCTGACTTTC. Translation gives CASSVKWAGANVLTF.

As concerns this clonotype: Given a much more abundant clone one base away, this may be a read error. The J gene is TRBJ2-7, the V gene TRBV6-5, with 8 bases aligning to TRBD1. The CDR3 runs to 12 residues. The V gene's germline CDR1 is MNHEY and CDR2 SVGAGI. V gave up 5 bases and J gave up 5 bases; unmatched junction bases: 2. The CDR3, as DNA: TGTGCCAGCAGTAGGGACAGGAACGAGCAGTACTTC. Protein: CASSRDRNEQYF.

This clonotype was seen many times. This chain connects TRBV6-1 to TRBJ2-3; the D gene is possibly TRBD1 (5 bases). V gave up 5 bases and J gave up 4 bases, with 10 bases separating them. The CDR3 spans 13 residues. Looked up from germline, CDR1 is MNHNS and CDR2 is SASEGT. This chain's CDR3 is CASSPQGADTQYF. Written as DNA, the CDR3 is TGTGCCAGCAGTCCCCAGGGCGCAGATACGCAGTATTTT.

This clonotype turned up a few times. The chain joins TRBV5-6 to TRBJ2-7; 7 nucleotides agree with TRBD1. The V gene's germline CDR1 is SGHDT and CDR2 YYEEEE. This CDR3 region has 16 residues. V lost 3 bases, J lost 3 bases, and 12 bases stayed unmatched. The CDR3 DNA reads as TGTGCCAGCAGCTCTAAAACGGACAGGACCAACTACGAGCAGTACTTC. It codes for CASSSKTDRTNYEQYF.

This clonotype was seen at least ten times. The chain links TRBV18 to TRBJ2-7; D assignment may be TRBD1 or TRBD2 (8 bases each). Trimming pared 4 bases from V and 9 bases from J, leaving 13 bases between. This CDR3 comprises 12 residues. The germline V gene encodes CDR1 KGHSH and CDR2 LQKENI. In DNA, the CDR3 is TGTGCCAGCTCACTAGCGGGACAGGTGCAGTACTTC. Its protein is CASSLAGQVQYF.

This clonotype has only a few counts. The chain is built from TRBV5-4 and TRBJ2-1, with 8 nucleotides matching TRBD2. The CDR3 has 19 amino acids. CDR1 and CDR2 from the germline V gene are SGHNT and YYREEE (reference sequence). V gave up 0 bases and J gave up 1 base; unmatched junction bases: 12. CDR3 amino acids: CASSLVSGGGSPSYNEQFF. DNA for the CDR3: TGTGCCAGCAGCTTGGTGTCTGGCGGGGGGTCCCCTTCCTACAATGAGCAGTTCTTC.

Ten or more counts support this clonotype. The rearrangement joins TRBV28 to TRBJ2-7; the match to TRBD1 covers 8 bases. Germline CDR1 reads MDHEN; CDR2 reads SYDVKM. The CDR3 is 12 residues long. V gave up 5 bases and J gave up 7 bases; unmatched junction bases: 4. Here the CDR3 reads CASSRRTGEQYF. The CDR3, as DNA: TGTGCCAGCAGTCGCAGGACAGGGGAGCAGTACTTC.

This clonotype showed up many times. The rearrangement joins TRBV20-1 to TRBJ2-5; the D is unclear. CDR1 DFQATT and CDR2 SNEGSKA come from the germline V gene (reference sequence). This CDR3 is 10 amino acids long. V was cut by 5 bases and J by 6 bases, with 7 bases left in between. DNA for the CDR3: TGCAGTGCTGCGATCCAGACCCAGTACTTC. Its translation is CSAAIQTQYF.

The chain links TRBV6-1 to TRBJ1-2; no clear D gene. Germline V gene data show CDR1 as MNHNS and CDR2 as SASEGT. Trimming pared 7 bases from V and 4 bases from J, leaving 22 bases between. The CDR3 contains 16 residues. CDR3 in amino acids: CASTASTAFNPYGYTF. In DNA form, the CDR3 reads TGTGCCAGCACGGCATCGACGGCTTTCAATCCCTATGGCTACACCTTC.

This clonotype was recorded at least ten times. The CDR3 loop is CASSTSFYEQFF. DNA of the CDR3: TGTGCCAGCAGTACTAGTTTCTATGAGCAGTTCTTC. This chain connects TRBV6-2 or TRBV6-3 to TRBJ2-1; weak D call: TRBD2 (5 bases). Germline CDR1 MNHEY, CDR2 SVGEGT. Trimming shortened V by 5 bases and J by 8 bases, and 10 bases separated the two germline ends. The CDR3 sequence is 12 residues long.

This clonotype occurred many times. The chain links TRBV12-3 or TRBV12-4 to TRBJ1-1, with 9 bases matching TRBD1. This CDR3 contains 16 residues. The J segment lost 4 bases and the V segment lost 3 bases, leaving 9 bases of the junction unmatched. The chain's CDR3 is CASSFRPGQGSTEAFF. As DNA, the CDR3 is TGTGCCAGCAGTTTTCGTCCAGGACAGGGGAGCACTGAAGCTTTCTTT.

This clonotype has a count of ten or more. CDR3: CASSLGWERKEKLFF. The CDR3 nucleotides read TGCGCCAGCAGCTTGGGATGGGAGAGGAAGGAAAAACTGTTTTTT. The chain joins TRBV5-1 to TRBJ1-4; no firm D call. The germline V gene has CDR1 SGHRS and CDR2 YFSETQ. This CDR3 is 15 amino acids long. Trimming cost V 0 bases and J 8 bases, with 14 bases left between them.

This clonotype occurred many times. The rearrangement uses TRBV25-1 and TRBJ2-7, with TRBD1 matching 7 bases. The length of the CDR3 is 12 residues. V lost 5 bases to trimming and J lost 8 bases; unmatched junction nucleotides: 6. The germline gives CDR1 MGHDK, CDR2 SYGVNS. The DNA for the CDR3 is TGTGCCAGCAGTAAACAGGGGATGAAGCAGTACTTC. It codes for CASSKQGMKQYF.

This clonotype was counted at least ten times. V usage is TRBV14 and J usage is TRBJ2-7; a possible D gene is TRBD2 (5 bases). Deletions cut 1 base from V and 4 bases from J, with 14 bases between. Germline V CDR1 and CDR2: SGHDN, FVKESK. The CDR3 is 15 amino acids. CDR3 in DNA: TGTGCCAGCAGCCAAGTAATGGGCAGGAGGTACGAGCAGTACTTC. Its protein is CASSQVMGRRYEQYF.

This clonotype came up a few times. CDR3 DNA: TGTGCCAGCAGCTTGCCGGGACAGACTAGCACAGATACGCAGTATTTT. Translated: CASSLPGQTSTDTQYF. The chain carries TRBV5-8 and TRBJ2-3, with 7 nucleotides matching TRBD1. The CDR3 extends over 16 amino acids. Germline values: CDR1 SGHTS, CDR2 YDEGEE. Trimming at V came to 1 base and at J to 0 bases, leaving 5 bases not matched to a gene.

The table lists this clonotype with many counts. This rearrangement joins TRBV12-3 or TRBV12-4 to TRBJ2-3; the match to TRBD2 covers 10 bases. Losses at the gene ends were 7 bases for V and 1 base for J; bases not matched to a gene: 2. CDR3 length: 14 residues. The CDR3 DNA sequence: TGTGCCAGCACCGGACTAGCGGGCACAGATACGCAGTATTTT. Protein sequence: CASTGLAGTDTQYF.